Following are 28 T cell receptor beta chains from one sample sequenced in a study of shared clonotypes between healthy human individuals. The data were produced by immunoSEQ multiplex PCR, yet TCRdb's version contains in-frame clones alone and is incomplete. The sample contains a few hundred thousand clones, approximately 97% of which appear only once. The sample comprised naive CD4+ T cells sorted from blood. Subset meaning: CD45RA+ positively selected. The receptors were gathered from a woman in her thirties in good health.

This clone appeared once. The chain is built from TRBV5-4 and TRBJ1-1; D unresolved. V dropped 7 bases and J dropped 0 bases, with 7 bases sitting between them. Germline V gives CDR1 SGHNT, CDR2 YYREEE (reference sequence). The length of the CDR3 is 12 residues. CDR3 nucleotides: TGTGCCAGCGGATCGGTGAACACTGAAGCTTTCTTT. Encoded protein: CASGSVNTEAFF.

This clone was counted a few times. Other nucleotide sequences in the sample specify the same CDR3. The V gene is TRBV28, the J gene TRBJ2-6; D call uncertain. The V gene's germline CDR1 is MDHEN and CDR2 SYDVKM. The CDR3 consists of 12 residues. V lost 6 bases, J lost 0 bases, and 0 bases lay in between. The chain's CDR3 is CASSSGANVLTF. In nucleotides, the CDR3 is TGTGCCAGCAGCTCTGGGGCCAACGTCCTGACTTTC.

V usage is TRBV5-1 and J usage is TRBJ1-2; D is unclear. Trimming pared 0 bases from V and 4 bases from J, leaving 13 bases between. The CDR3 is 15 residues long. In germline, CDR1 is SGHRS, CDR2 YFSETQ. CDR3 DNA sequence: TGCGCCAGCAGCTTGGAGGCCGTGGCGCCCTATGGCTACACCTTC. It translates to CASSLEAVAPYGYTF.

The J gene is TRBJ2-7, the V gene TRBV5-1; 10 bases are shared with TRBD1. Losses at the gene ends were 4 bases for V and 6 bases for J; bases not matched to a gene: 7. This CDR3 contains 14 residues. Germline loops: CDR1 SGHRS, CDR2 YFSETQ. CDR3 loop: CASSADRGLGEQYF. CDR3 DNA: TGCGCCAGCAGCGCTGACAGGGGGCTGGGCGAGCAGTACTTC.

This clone was counted a single time. The chain carries TRBV6-6 and TRBJ2-7; 8 nucleotides agree with TRBD1. Trimming removed 2 bases from V and 7 bases from J; junction bases left unmatched: 13. The CDR3 has 16 residues. The germline V gene has CDR1 MNHNY and CDR2 SVGAGI (reference sequence). CDR3 sequence: CASSYQGAGSPREQYF. CDR3 coding DNA: TGTGCCAGCAGTTACCAGGGGGCCGGATCCCCTCGTGAGCAGTACTTC.

This chain uses TRBV6-1 with TRBJ1-2, with D hard to call. V dropped 7 bases and J dropped 5 bases, with 20 bases sitting between them. Germline V gives CDR1 MNHNS, CDR2 SASEGT. CDR3 length: 15 amino acids. The CDR3 coding sequence is TGTGCCAGCAAAACGCCTACGGATACCTTTTATGGCTACACCTTC. Its protein is CASKTPTDTFYGYTF.

CDR3 bases: TGTGCCAGTAGCCTCCAGGTTGGGACAGGAGGTGAAAAACTGTTTTTT. Encoded protein: CASSLQVGTGGEKLFF. J is TRBJ1-4 and V is TRBV19, with 8 bases fitting TRBD1. The length of the CDR3 is 16 residues. The trim removed 6 bases at V and 7 bases at J, leaving 13 bases unmatched. Germline V gene lookup returns CDR1 LNHDA and CDR2 SQIVND (reference sequence).

This clone has only one observation. J is TRBJ2-1 and V is TRBV25-1; maybe TRBD1 (5 bases). The germline V gene encodes CDR1 MGHDK and CDR2 SYGVNS. Trimming stripped 4 bases from V and 10 bases from J, with 14 bases between. CDR3 size: 13 residues. The chain's CDR3 is CASSVPGFGEQFF. The CDR3 region has the DNA TGTGCCAGCAGTGTCCCAGGGTTTGGGGAGCAGTTCTTC.

This sequence joins TRBV28 and TRBJ1-1, with D tentatively TRBD1 (5 bases). Trimming stripped 3 bases from V and 4 bases from J, with 21 bases between. The CDR3 runs to 17 residues. Germline values: CDR1 MDHEN, CDR2 SYDVKM. CDR3: CASSFEVGEELSTEAFF. Written as DNA, the CDR3 is TGTGCCAGCAGTTTTGAGGTAGGGGAAGAGTTGAGCACTGAAGCTTTCTTT. Full variable domain (outside the CDR3, taken from reference TRBV28 and TRBJ1-1): DVKVTQSSRYLVKRTGEKVFLECVQDMDHENMFWYRQDPGLGLRLIYFSYDVKMKEKGDIPEGYSVSREKKERFSLILESASTNQTSMYLCASSFEVGEELSTEAFFGQGTRLTVV.

A note on this clone: At the DNA level, this CDR3 is encoded by other sequences in the same sample as well. The CDR3 loop is CASSLRTDTQYF. CDR3 nucleotide sequence: TGTGCCAGCAGTTTAAGAACAGATACGCAGTATTTT. The chain employs TRBV28 and TRBJ2-3; no reliable D call. In germline, CDR1 is MDHEN, CDR2 SYDVKM. CDR3 size: 12 residues. The ends were cut back, 2 bases at V and 3 bases at J, with 3 bases in the middle.

The genes are TRBV27 and TRBJ1-2, with TRBD1 as a possible D gene (6 bases). From germline, CDR1 is MNHEY and CDR2 SMNVEV (reference sequence). The V gene lost 10 bases and the J gene lost 4 bases, with 22 bases spanning the gap. The CDR3 contains 15 residues. For the CDR3, the DNA is TGTGCCACCTCATCGTCACAGGGATTTTCCTATGGCTACACCTTC. It yields the protein CATSSSQGFSYGYTF.

The chain links TRBV18 to TRBJ1-2; TRBD1 is a possible D gene (5 bases). This CDR3 comprises 17 residues. Germline CDR1 and CDR2: KGHSH and LQKENI. V was shortened by 1 base and J by 6 bases, with 21 bases between the two germline ends. CDR3 in amino acids: CASSPLGSGTDGDGYTF. The CDR3 nucleotides are TGTGCCAGCTCACCACTTGGGTCAGGGACTGATGGTGATGGCTACACCTTC.

This rearrangement joins TRBV19 to TRBJ1-2; D is uncertain. CDR3 size: 15 residues. In germline, CDR1 is LNHDA, CDR2 SQIVND (reference sequence). V dropped 6 bases and J dropped 2 bases, with 16 bases sitting between them. The CDR3 region has the DNA TGTGCCAGTAGGAAGGGAGAAGAAGCCAACTATGGCTACACCTTC. Protein product: CASRKGEEANYGYTF.

The chain joins TRBV28 to TRBJ2-5; perhaps TRBD1 as D (6 bases). Germline CDR1 reads MDHEN; CDR2 reads SYDVKM. V was shortened by 6 bases and J by 5 bases, with 16 bases between the two germline ends. The CDR3 totals 14 residues. The CDR3 protein is CASSKDRVGETQYF. The CDR3 DNA follows: TGTGCCAGCAGCAAGGACAGAGTAGGTGAGACCCAGTACTTC.

This rearrangement joins TRBV29-1 to TRBJ2-7; unclear D gene. V lost 4 bases and J lost 3, with 19 bases in between. This CDR3 contains 15 residues. CDR1 and CDR2 from the germline V gene are SQVTM and ANQGSEA. CDR3 bases: TGCAGCGTTGCCCCCATAGTGGGAACGGGCTACGAGCAGTACTTC. Protein: CSVAPIVGTGYEQYF.

The chain carries TRBV19 and TRBJ2-1; 7 bases align to TRBD1. The length of the CDR3 is 16 residues. Germline V CDR1 and CDR2: LNHDA, SQIVND (reference sequence). V lost 5 bases, J lost 8 bases, and 15 bases stayed unmatched. This CDR3 reads CASSSRTGLTLHEQFF. Written as DNA, the CDR3 is TGTGCCAGTAGTTCCAGGACAGGCCTAACGCTACATGAGCAGTTCTTC.

V gene TRBV19 combines with J gene TRBJ2-7; D call uncertain. V was cut by 9 bases and J by 2 bases, with 20 bases left in between. The CDR3 covers 15 residues. Per the germline V gene, CDR1 is LNHDA and CDR2 is SQIVND (reference sequence). The CDR3 coding sequence is TGTGCCAGCACCTCCAAGTCGCCTTGGGCCTACGAGCAGTACTTC. As protein: CASTSKSPWAYEQYF.

V is TRBV7-9 and J is TRBJ1-2, with D tentatively TRBD1 (5 bases). This CDR3 contains 15 residues. Germline V gives CDR1 SEHNR, CDR2 FQNEAQ (reference sequence). Trimming cost V 0 bases and J 0 bases, with 8 bases left between them. DNA for the CDR3: TGTGCCAGCAGCTTAGCTCAGGGCGCTAACTATGGCTACACCTTC. This codes for CASSLAQGANYGYTF.

The chain is built from TRBV6-1 and TRBJ2-7; possible D gene TRBD2, 5 bases. This CDR3 spans 15 amino acids. The ends were cut back, 1 base at V and 4 bases at J, with 14 bases in the middle. The germline V gene has CDR1 MNHNS and CDR2 SASEGT. CDR3 nucleotide sequence: TGTGCCAGCAGTGAAGTTTTAGTACTAGGTTACGAGCAGTACTTC. This gives the protein CASSEVLVLGYEQYF.

The rearrangement joins TRBV18 to TRBJ1-1; 8 positions agree with TRBD1. The CDR3 runs 13 residues. V lost 9 bases and J lost 3; bases outside the gene matches: 6. In germline, CDR1 is KGHSH, CDR2 LQKENI. The CDR3 sequence: CASDRGGDTEAFF. CDR3 DNA sequence: TGTGCCAGTGACAGGGGCGGCGACACTGAAGCTTTCTTT.

This clone was seen just once. The V call is TRBV7-2, the J call TRBJ1-5; D unresolved. The V gene's germline CDR1 is SGHTA and CDR2 FQGNSA. The V and J ends lost 3 bases and 2 bases respectively, with 11 bases between them. There are 15 residues in the CDR3. CDR3 amino acids: CASSLGPQGNQPQHF. As DNA, the CDR3 is TGTGCCAGCAGCTTGGGCCCCCAGGGCAATCAGCCCCAGCATTTT.

V usage is TRBV19 and J usage is TRBJ1-5; 10 bases are shared with TRBD1. The trim removed 1 base at V and 4 bases at J, leaving 7 bases unmatched. The CDR3 sequence is 17 residues long. Germline V lookup: CDR1 LNHDA, CDR2 SQIVND (reference sequence). The chain's CDR3 is CASSIAPRTGGNQPQHF. The CDR3 region has the DNA TGTGCCAGTAGTATAGCCCCCCGGACAGGGGGAAATCAGCCCCAGCATTTT.

Of note for this clone: Other DNA sequences in this specimen translate into the identical CDR3. CDR3 residues: CASSSGQGPETQYF. The CDR3 DNA reads TGTGCCAGCAGTTCAGGACAGGGACCAGAGACCCAGTACTTC. This chain uses TRBV28 with TRBJ2-5; 8 positions match TRBD1. The CDR3 has 14 residues. Germline V CDR1 and CDR2: MDHEN, SYDVKM. The V segment lost 4 bases and the J segment 4 bases; nucleotides outside the gene matches: 5. Using reference TRBV28 and TRBJ2-5 for the parts outside the CDR3, the full variable domain is DVKVTQSSRYLVKRTGEKVFLECVQDMDHENMFWYRQDPGLGLRLIYFSYDVKMKEKGDIPEGYSVSREKKERFSLILESASTNQTSMYLCASSSGQGPETQYFGPGTRLLVL.

V and J are TRBV10-3 and TRBJ1-1; maybe TRBD1 (6 bases). CDR1 and CDR2 from the germline V gene are ENHRY and SYGVKD. CDR3 size: 14 residues. Trimming took 2 bases from V and 1 from J, leaving 8 bases between them. CDR3 DNA: TGTGCCATCAGTGAGAGGGGGACGAACACTGAAGCTTTCTTT. It specifies CAISERGTNTEAFF.

The chain is built from TRBV5-1 and TRBJ2-3; perhaps TRBD1 as D (5 bases). Trimming took 3 bases from V and 1 from J, leaving 15 bases between them. Germline values: CDR1 SGHRS, CDR2 YFSETQ. This CDR3 is built from 16 residues. DNA of the CDR3: TGCGCCAGCAGCTCGATCAGGGAAACTGGCACAGATACGCAGTATTTT. Protein sequence: CASSSIRETGTDTQYF. Filled out from reference TRBV5-1 and TRBJ2-3, the complete variable domain reads KAGVTQTPRYLIKTRGQQVTLSCSPISGHRSVSWYQQTPGQGLQFLFEYFSETQRNKGNFPGRFSGRQFSNSRSEMNVSTLELGDSALYLCASSSIRETGTDTQYFGPGTRLTVL.

The V gene is TRBV27, the J gene TRBJ1-3, with 8 bases identical to TRBD1. The CDR3 has 17 residues. Germline V gene lookup returns CDR1 MNHEY and CDR2 SMNVEV (reference sequence). Trimming cost V 2 bases and J 4 bases; bases outside gene matches: 10. This chain's CDR3 is CASSLGPPGGGGNTIYF. The CDR3 DNA is TGTGCCAGCAGTTTAGGGCCGCCAGGGGGCGGCGGAAACACCATATATTTT.

J is TRBJ1-2 and V is TRBV28; D is uncertain. The V and J ends lost 4 bases and 7 bases respectively, with 16 bases between them. The germline gives CDR1 MDHEN, CDR2 SYDVKM. CDR3 size: 14 residues. For the CDR3, the DNA is TGTGCCAGCAGTTCGCCGCCCGGGGAGGGTGGCTACACCTTC. Residues: CASSSPPGEGGYTF.

This chain joins TRBV2 and TRBJ2-7; D call uncertain. V lost 6 bases and J lost 2, with 11 bases in between. The CDR3 spans 13 residues. Germline CDR1 SNHLY, CDR2 FYNNEI. The CDR3 bases are TGTGCCAGCAGGTTACTATCAACCTACGAGCAGTACTTC. The encoded protein is CASRLLSTYEQYF.